The 29 T cell receptor beta chains below come from one sample, sequenced in a study of regulatory T cells in long-lasting Graves disease. Time point given: newly diagnosed GD, antithyroid drugs for less than 3 months. With RNA extracted from PBMCs as input, the TCR library was made. To make TCR beta libraries, researchers used iRepertoire HTBI primers and Arm-PCR of CDR3 regions. MiXCR was run by TCRdb on the multiplex PCR reads, yielding one entry per CDR3 protein. The sample has about 430,000 distinct CDR3 sequences, around 16% seen once. This sample also appeared in a second study, on T cells in Graves' hyperthyroidism and ophthalmopathy.

Here the sequenced sample was peripheral blood mononuclear cells (PBMCs), taken at new diagnosis, from a patient treated with antithyroid drugs. Source of these receptors: a woman aged 40 to 55 with Graves disease.

A word on this clonotype: Possible read error: a much larger clone is one base away. As the CDR3 is not closed by the conserved phenylalanine or tryptophan, this likely results from a read error. V usage is TRBV2 and J usage is TRBJ2-3; 7 bases fit TRBD2. The CDR3 is made up of 14 amino acids. Germline V gives CDR1 SNHLY, CDR2 FYNNEI. The V and J ends lost 6 bases and 4 bases, in that order; junction bases with no gene match: 7. This chain's CDR3 is CASRWEGLPDTQYL. CDR3 sequence (DNA): TGTGCCAGCAGGTGGGAGGGCCTCCCAGATACGCAGTATCTT.

This clonotype was observed many times. The chain links TRBV12-3 or TRBV12-4 to TRBJ2-6, with D perhaps matching TRBD1 (6 bases). V was shortened by 1 base and J by 3 bases, with 10 bases between the two germline ends. This CDR3 has 16 amino acids. The CDR3 bases are TGTGCCAGCAGTTTAGTGACAGGCTTTGGGGCCAACGTCCTGACTTTC. Protein product: CASSLVTGFGANVLTF.

This rearrangement joins TRBV4-3 to TRBJ2-7; 7 bases are shared with TRBD1. Germline V CDR1 and CDR2: LGHNA, YSLEER. The CDR3 has 14 amino acids. V was clipped by 1 base and J by 2 bases; unmatched bases: 2. The CDR3 coding sequence is TGCGCCAGCAGCCAAGTCCAGGGGGCCTACGAGCAGTACTTC. As protein: CASSQVQGAYEQYF.

In its sample, this clonotype was seen a few times. This chain connects TRBV25-1 to TRBJ1-1; no firm D call. Germline V gene sequence: CDR1 MGHDK, CDR2 SYGVNS. CDR3 size: 11 residues. V was trimmed by 5 bases and J by 7 bases, leaving 8 bases between them. The CDR3 bases are TGTGCCAGCAGTTTTGCAGATGAAGCTTTCTTT. Protein product: CASSFADEAFF.

This clonotype was detected a few times. The V gene is TRBV10-1, the J gene TRBJ2-1, with TRBD2 identical over 14 bases. Germline loops: CDR1 WNHNN, CDR2 SYGVQD (reference sequence). The CDR3 length is 17 residues. V gave up 3 bases and J gave up 7 bases; unmatched junction bases: 8. The CDR3 here is CASSDPTGTSGSNEQFF. In DNA form, the CDR3 reads TGCGCCAGCAGTGACCCCACCGGGACTAGCGGGAGTAATGAGCAGTTCTTC.

This clonotype was detected many times. The chain recombines TRBV5-4 with TRBJ2-5; 9 bases fit TRBD2. The CDR3 totals 17 residues. Germline V gives CDR1 SGHNT, CDR2 YYREEE (reference sequence). Germline trimming cut 1 base from V and 2 bases from J; bases unmatched to any gene: 9. The CDR3 reads CASSLPPAGGGQETQYF. The CDR3 DNA follows: TGTGCCAGCAGCTTGCCCCCTGCGGGAGGGGGGCAAGAGACCCAGTACTTC.

This clonotype was counted many times. This chain uses TRBV9 with TRBJ2-1; 11 nucleotides match TRBD2. CDR3 length: 14 amino acids. Trimming removed 3 bases from V and 6 bases from J; junction bases left unmatched: 2. CDR1 SGDLS and CDR2 YYNGEE come from the germline V gene. The CDR3 reads CASSALAGVNEQFF. For the CDR3, the DNA is TGTGCCAGCAGCGCACTAGCGGGAGTCAATGAGCAGTTCTTC.

Here the CDR3 reads CASSPRRRTYSGNTIYF. DNA for the CDR3: TGTGCCAGCAGCCCGCGGAGGCGCACTTACTCTGGAAACACCATATATTTT. The V call is TRBV12-3 or TRBV12-4, the J call TRBJ1-3; D ambiguous. The CDR3 spans 17 residues. Trimming removed 6 bases from V and 0 bases from J, with 18 bases in between.

This clonotype appeared many times. The J gene is TRBJ1-2, the V gene TRBV11-2; D not certain. The CDR3 is 13 residues long. Per the germline V gene, CDR1 is SGHAT and CDR2 is FQNNGV. Trimming cost V 1 base and J 4 bases, with 7 bases left between them. As DNA, the CDR3 is TGTGCCAGCAGCTTAGCCGGCGGCTATGGCTACACCTTC. Amino acids: CASSLAGGYGYTF.

This chain joins TRBV4-1 and TRBJ1-1; D may be TRBD1 (6 bases). CDR1 and CDR2 (germline): MGHRA, YSYEKL. CDR3 length equals 12 residues. The V end lost 5 bases, the J end lost 10 bases, and 14 bases lay between the germline ends. The CDR3 spells CASSSHQGRAFF. In DNA form, the CDR3 reads TGCGCCAGCAGCTCCCACCAGGGGAGAGCTTTCTTT.

This clonotype was observed a handful of times. V and J are TRBV27 and TRBJ2-7; D gene unclear. Germline loops: CDR1 MNHEY, CDR2 SMNVEV (reference sequence). This CDR3 has 13 amino acids. The germline V and J ends were trimmed by 5 bases and 2 bases, with 10 bases remaining between them. This CDR3 reads CASSNTNTYEQYF. The CDR3 DNA follows: TGTGCCAGCAGTAACACCAATACCTACGAGCAGTACTTC.

The chain has TRBV29-1 and TRBJ1-2; 7 nucleotides agree with TRBD1. The CDR3 spans 14 residues. In germline, CDR1 is SQVTM, CDR2 ANQGSEA. The V segment lost 6 bases and the J segment 1 base; nucleotides outside the gene matches: 8. CDR3 sequence reads: CSVEPGQYNYGYTF. Here the CDR3 DNA reads TGCAGCGTCGAACCGGGACAGTATAACTATGGCTACACCTTC.

This clonotype was recorded at least ten times. This chain connects TRBV6-1 to TRBJ1-2; the match to TRBD1 covers 11 bases. V lost 5 bases to trimming and J lost 2 bases; unmatched junction nucleotides: 10. The CDR3 extends over 17 amino acids. Germline V lookup: CDR1 MNHNS, CDR2 SASEGT. The CDR3 here is CASSPRTGGRVNYGYTF. CDR3 sequence (DNA): TGTGCCAGCAGTCCTAGGACAGGGGGCCGGGTCAACTATGGCTACACCTTC.

In its sample, this clonotype was seen many times. The chain has TRBV12-3 or TRBV12-4 and TRBJ2-3; TRBD2 agrees at 8 bases. This CDR3 has 15 amino acids. The V and J ends lost 7 bases and 1 base, in that order; junction bases with no gene match: 7. CDR3 DNA: TGTGCCAGCACGAAACGGGAGGGGGGCACAGATACGCAGTATTTT. Translating gives CASTKREGGTDTQYF.

In this sample, this clonotype turned up many times. This chain connects TRBV29-1 to TRBJ2-1, with 14 bases aligning to TRBD2. Trimming took 4 bases from V and 0 from J; bases not matched to a gene: 2. Germline V gene data show CDR1 as SQVTM and CDR2 as ANQGSEA. The CDR3 length is 16 residues. The CDR3 is CSVVGLAGVSYNEQFF. Here the CDR3 DNA reads TGCAGCGTTGTGGGACTAGCGGGAGTCTCCTACAATGAGCAGTTCTTC.

This clonotype was observed many times. V and J are TRBV30 and TRBJ1-1; D is uncertain. Germline V gene data show CDR1 as GTSNPN and CDR2 as SVGIG (reference sequence). The length of the CDR3 is 13 residues. The germline V and J ends were trimmed by 0 bases and 3 bases, with 8 bases remaining between them. The CDR3 DNA sequence: TGTGCCTGGAGTGTACTCGAAGACACTGAAGCTTTCTTT. Its protein is CAWSVLEDTEAFF. Complete variable domain (other parts from reference TRBV30 and TRBJ1-1): SQTIHQWPATLVQPVGSPLSLECTVEGTSNPNLYWYRQAAGRGLQLLFYSVGIGQISSEVPQNLSASRPQDRQFILSSKKLLLSDSGFYLCAWSVLEDTEAFFGQGTRLTVV.

This clonotype was observed a handful of times. A read error may explain this, as a much larger clone is one base away. The chain joins TRBV6-2 or TRBV6-3 to TRBJ2-1, with D hard to call. The CDR3 is 11 amino acids. Germline lookup yields CDR1 MNHEY and CDR2 SVGEGT. For the CDR3, the DNA is TGTGCCAACAGTTACTACAATGAGCAGTTCTTC. Its protein is CANSYYNEQFF.

Ten or more counts support this clonotype. The chain links TRBV12-3 or TRBV12-4 to TRBJ2-1, with no clear D. The CDR3 totals 13 residues. The ends were cut back, 4 bases at V and 5 bases at J, with 9 bases in the middle. DNA for the CDR3: TGTGCCAGCAGTTCTACAGACAACAATGAGCAGTTCTTC. This sequence encodes CASSSTDNNEQFF.

In this sample, this clonotype turned up many times. The CDR3 region has the DNA TGTGCCAGCAGCCGAGCCGGACAGGGCAATCAGCCCCAGCATTTT. It yields the protein CASSRAGQGNQPQHF. V usage is TRBV27 and J usage is TRBJ1-5, with 7 positions matching TRBD1. V was pared by 6 bases and J by 2 bases, with 7 bases of the junction left unmatched. This CDR3 has 15 residues. CDR1 is MNHEY and CDR2 is SMNVEV in the germline V gene (reference sequence).

Comments on this clonotype: A much larger clone is a single base away; this may be a read error. V is TRBV29-1 and J is TRBJ2-3; D possibly corresponds to TRBD1 (5 bases). CDR3 length: 15 amino acids. The germline gives CDR1 SQVTM, CDR2 ANQGSEA. V lost 4 bases to trimming and J lost 2 bases, with 16 bases between them. CDR3 sequence reads: CSVGARTQTTDTQYF. CDR3 DNA: TGCAGCGTTGGGGCCCGGACACAGACCACAGATACGCAGTATTTT.

Many counts were recorded for this clonotype. The chain recombines TRBV6-2 or TRBV6-3 with TRBJ2-1, with 10 bases that match TRBD1. Germline V gene data show CDR1 as MNHEY and CDR2 as SVGEGT. V shed 6 bases and J 7 bases; nucleotides not matched to a gene: 3. This CDR3 spans 13 amino acids. CDR3 nucleotides: TGTGCCAGCAGCCAGGACAGGGGGAATGAGCAGTTCTTC. Residues: CASSQDRGNEQFF.

In this sample, this clonotype turned up many times. This sequence joins TRBV30 and TRBJ1-2; 11 nucleotides match TRBD1. The length of the CDR3 is 15 residues. Germline V gives CDR1 GTSNPN, CDR2 SVGIG (reference sequence). The trim removed 1 base at V and 8 bases at J, leaving 9 bases unmatched. The CDR3 region has the DNA TGTGCCTGGAGTGCGGGGACAGGGGGTCCGGAGGGCTACACCTTC. This translates into CAWSAGTGGPEGYTF.

The chain uses TRBV28 and TRBJ1-5; D call uncertain. Trimming stripped 3 bases from V and 3 bases from J, with 9 bases between. Germline CDR1 MDHEN, CDR2 SYDVKM. The CDR3 runs 14 residues. The DNA of the CDR3 is TGTGCCAGCAGTTTGTTGGGAGACAATCAGCCCCAGCATTTT. It encodes CASSLLGDNQPQHF.

V gene TRBV28 combines with J gene TRBJ2-5; TRBD2 agrees at 11 bases. This CDR3 spans 16 amino acids. V gave up 7 bases and J gave up 5 bases; unmatched junction bases: 12. The V gene's germline CDR1 is MDHEN and CDR2 SYDVKM. This CDR3 reads CASKDPLAGGMETQYF. The CDR3 DNA reads TGTGCCAGCAAAGACCCCCTAGCGGGAGGTATGGAGACCCAGTACTTC.

In its sample, this clonotype was seen a few times. The chain uses TRBV11-3 and TRBJ2-7; 7 bases agree with TRBD2. Germline V lookup: CDR1 SGHNT, CDR2 YENEEA. V gave up 5 bases and J gave up 5 bases; unmatched junction bases: 9. The CDR3 extends over 14 amino acids. Here the CDR3 reads CASSPMSGRHEQYF. As DNA, the CDR3 is TGTGCCAGCAGCCCCATGTCCGGGAGGCACGAGCAGTACTTC.

A word on this clonotype: A far larger clone is only one base removed, so a read error is likely. V and J are TRBV7-9 and TRBJ2-3; 8 bases are shared with TRBD2. This CDR3 is 17 amino acids long. The germline CDR1 and CDR2 sequences are SEHNR and FQNEAQ (reference sequence). Written as DNA, the CDR3 is TGTGCCAGCACCTTAGCGTCGAGCGGGAGAGGGGAAGATACGCAGTATTTT. It specifies CASTLASSGRGEDTQYF.

The chain links TRBV12-3 or TRBV12-4 to TRBJ2-2; D gene ambiguous. Trimming pared 6 bases from V and 7 bases from J, leaving 12 bases between. This CDR3 is 13 amino acids long. Here the CDR3 reads CASRSKLNGELFF. As DNA, the CDR3 is TGTGCCAGCAGGAGTAAATTAAACGGGGAGCTGTTTTTT.

The chain joins TRBV20-1 to TRBJ2-1; 7 bases match TRBD2. V dropped 6 bases and J dropped 9; count of bases not matched to a gene: 5. Germline assignment: CDR1 DFQATT and CDR2 SNEGSKA (reference sequence). The CDR3 has 11 residues. The DNA for the CDR3 is TGCAGTGCCGGAGGCGGGAGTGAGCAGTTCTTC. Protein product: CSAGGGSEQFF.

This clonotype was seen many times. The chain joins TRBV15 to TRBJ1-2; D is undetermined. The V gene lost 1 base and the J gene lost 4 bases, with 7 bases spanning the gap. Germline values: CDR1 LNHNV, CDR2 YYDKDF (reference sequence). The CDR3 totals 13 residues. The CDR3: CATSRAGVYGYTF. The CDR3 DNA reads as TGTGCCACCAGCAGAGCTGGAGTCTATGGCTACACCTTC.